These T cell receptor beta chains were read from a single sample in a study of blood T cell repertoires in COVID-19. The protocol was immunoSEQ multiplex PCR, while the TCRdb copy is restricted to in-frame clones and leaves out a portion. The sample yields tens of thousands of clones, around 79% seen once. Sequencing used peripheral blood. These receptors came from a woman in her seventies with acute or convalescent COVID-19. Both conserved end residues are part of each CDR3. D genes are given only for firm matches. Clone size is stated in some rows and not others, as once, few, many or a class when expanded.

v_call,clone_size,d_call,j_call,cdr3_nt,cdr3_aa
TRBV20-1,.,TRBD1,TRBJ1-5,TGCAGTGCTAGTGGCAGGGGGTCAAATCAGCCCCAGCATTTT,CSASGRGSNQPQHF
TRBV4-1,.,.,TRBJ2-1,TGCGCCAGCAGCCAAGTAGGAGGAAGCTCCTACAATGAGCAGTTCTTC,CASSQVGGSSYNEQFF
TRBV7-9,few,TRBD1,TRBJ2-1,TGTGCCAGCAGCGAGCGGGACAGGGGGCGCGATGAGCAGTTCTTC,CASSERDRGRDEQFF
TRBV4-1,.,.,TRBJ1-2,TGCGCCAGCAGCCAAGCGGACAGCCGCATTTATGGCTACACCTTC,CASSQADSRIYGYTF
TRBV7-9,.,.,TRBJ1-1,TGTGCCAGCAGCTTAGGCGCAACCCGGAACACTGAAGCTTTCTTT,CASSLGATRNTEAFF
TRBV27,.,TRBD1,TRBJ1-4,TGTGCCAGCAGTTTTCTGGGAGGGACAGGGCCCGAAAAACTGTTTTTT,CASSFLGGTGPEKLFF
TRBV3-1/TRBV3-2,.,TRBD2,TRBJ2-2,TGTGCCAGCAGCAAGCGGGGGGGCCCGGGGACCGGGGAGCTGTTTTTT,CASSKRGGPGTGELFF
TRBV29-1,.,.,TRBJ1-2,TGCAGCGTTCAGAAGGGAGTCCTGGACTACACCTTC,CSVQKGVLDYTF
TRBV30,few,.,TRBJ1-2,TGTGCCTGGAGTGAAGGGGGGGCGAACTATGGCTACACCTTC,CAWSEGGANYGYTF
TRBV30,.,.,TRBJ1-4,TGTGCCTGGACGGGGGCAACTAATGAAAAACTGTTTTTT,CAWTGATNEKLFF
TRBV2,once,.,TRBJ2-6,TGTGCCAAGGGCAGGGGATCCTCTGGGGCCAACGTCCTGACTTTC,CAKGRGSSGANVLTF
TRBV9,.,.,TRBJ1-2,TGTGCCAGCAGCGTAGGACGGGGAAACTATGGCTACACCTTC,CASSVGRGNYGYTF
TRBV3-1/TRBV3-2,.,TRBD2,TRBJ2-3,TGTGCCAGCAGCCAAGACTCCCCCGGAATAGCGGGGGGATCCGACGGAGATACGCAGTATTTT,CASSQDSPGIAGGSDGDTQYF